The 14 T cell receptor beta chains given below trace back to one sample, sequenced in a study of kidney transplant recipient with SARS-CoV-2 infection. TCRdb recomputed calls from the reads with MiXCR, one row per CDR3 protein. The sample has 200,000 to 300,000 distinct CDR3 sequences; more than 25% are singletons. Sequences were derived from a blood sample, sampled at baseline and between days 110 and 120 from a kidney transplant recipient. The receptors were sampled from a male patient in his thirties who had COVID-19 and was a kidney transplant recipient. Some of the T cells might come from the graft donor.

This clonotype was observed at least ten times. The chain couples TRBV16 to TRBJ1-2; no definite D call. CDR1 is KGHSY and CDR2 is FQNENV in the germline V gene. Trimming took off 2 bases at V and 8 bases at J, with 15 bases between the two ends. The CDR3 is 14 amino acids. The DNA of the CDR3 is TGTGCCAGCAGCCAAGTGAGTCTGCCTCGGGGCTACACCTTC. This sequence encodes CASSQVSLPRGYTF.

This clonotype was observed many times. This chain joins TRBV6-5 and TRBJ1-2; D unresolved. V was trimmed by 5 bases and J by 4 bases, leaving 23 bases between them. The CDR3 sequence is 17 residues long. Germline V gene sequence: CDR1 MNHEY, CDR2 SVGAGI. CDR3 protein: CASSGCWECRKTYGYTF. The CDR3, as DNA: TGTGCCAGCAGTGGATGCTGGGAATGTAGAAAGACCTATGGCTACACCTTC.

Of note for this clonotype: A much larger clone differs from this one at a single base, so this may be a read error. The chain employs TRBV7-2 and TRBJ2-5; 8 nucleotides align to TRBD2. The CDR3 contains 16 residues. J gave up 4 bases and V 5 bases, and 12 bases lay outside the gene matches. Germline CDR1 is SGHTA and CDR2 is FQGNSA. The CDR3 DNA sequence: TGTGCCAGCAGCACTCGACTAGCGAGAGAGGGAGAGACCCAGTACTTC. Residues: CASSTRLAREGETQYF.

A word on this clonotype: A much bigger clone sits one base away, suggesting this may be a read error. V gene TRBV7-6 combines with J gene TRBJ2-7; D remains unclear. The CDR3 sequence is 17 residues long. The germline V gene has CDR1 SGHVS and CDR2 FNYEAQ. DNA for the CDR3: TGTGCCGGCAGCTTAGGAGTAGGACCTCGAAGCTCCTACGAGCAGTACTTC. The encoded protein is CAGSLGVGPRSSYEQYF. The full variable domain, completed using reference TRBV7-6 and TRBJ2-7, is GAGVSQSPRYKVTKRGQDVALRCDPISGHVSLYWYRQALGQGPEFLTYFNYEAQQDKSGLPNDRFSAERPEGSISTLTIQRTEQRDSAMYRCAGSLGVGPRSSYEQYFGPGTRLTVT.

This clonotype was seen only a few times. The DNA for the CDR3 is TGTGCCAGCAGCTCCGACGGTGAATCTCGAAAGACCTATGGCTACACCTTC. Translated, it gives CASSSDGESRKTYGYTF. The V and J genes are TRBV7-6 and TRBJ1-2; D gene uncertain. Germline V gene lookup returns CDR1 SGHVS and CDR2 FNYEAQ. Deletions cut 4 bases from V and 4 bases from J, with 22 bases between. The CDR3 has 17 amino acids.

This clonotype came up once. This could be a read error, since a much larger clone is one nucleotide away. CDR3 sequence (DNA): TGTGCCAGCAGCCGGGACGACAGGGATCAGCCCCAGCATTTT. Protein: CASSRDDRDQPQHF. The chain links TRBV4-2 to TRBJ1-5; 7 nucleotides match TRBD1. Germline loops: CDR1 LGHNA, CDR2 YNFKEQ. With V trimmed by 4 bases and J by 5 bases, 5 bases remained unmatched. CDR3 length: 14 residues.

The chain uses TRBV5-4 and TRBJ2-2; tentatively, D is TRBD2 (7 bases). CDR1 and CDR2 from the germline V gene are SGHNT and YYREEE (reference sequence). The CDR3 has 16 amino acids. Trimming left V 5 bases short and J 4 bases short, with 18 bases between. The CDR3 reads CASSRGLAECTGELFF. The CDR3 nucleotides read TGTGCCAGCAGTCGGGGGCTAGCGGAGTGCACCGGGGAGCTGTTTTTT.

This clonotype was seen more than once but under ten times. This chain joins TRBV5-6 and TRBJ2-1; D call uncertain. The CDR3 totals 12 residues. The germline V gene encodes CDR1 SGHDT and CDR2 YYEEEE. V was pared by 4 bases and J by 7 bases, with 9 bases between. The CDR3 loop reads CASSPDVNEQFF. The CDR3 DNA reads TGTGCCAGCAGCCCGGACGTGAATGAGCAGTTCTTC.

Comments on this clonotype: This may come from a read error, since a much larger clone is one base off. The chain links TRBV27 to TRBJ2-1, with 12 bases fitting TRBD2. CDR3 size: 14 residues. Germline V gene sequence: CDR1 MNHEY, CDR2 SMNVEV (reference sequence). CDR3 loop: CASGASGGANVQFF. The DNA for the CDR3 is TGTGCCAGCGGCGCTAGCGGGGGGGCCAATGTGCAGTTCTTC.

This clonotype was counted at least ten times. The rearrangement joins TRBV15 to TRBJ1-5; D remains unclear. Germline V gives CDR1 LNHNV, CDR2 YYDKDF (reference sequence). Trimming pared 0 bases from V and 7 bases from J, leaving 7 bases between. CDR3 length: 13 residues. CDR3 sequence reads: CATSRDNDQPQHF. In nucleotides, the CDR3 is TGTGCCACCAGCAGAGATAATGACCAGCCCCAGCATTTT.

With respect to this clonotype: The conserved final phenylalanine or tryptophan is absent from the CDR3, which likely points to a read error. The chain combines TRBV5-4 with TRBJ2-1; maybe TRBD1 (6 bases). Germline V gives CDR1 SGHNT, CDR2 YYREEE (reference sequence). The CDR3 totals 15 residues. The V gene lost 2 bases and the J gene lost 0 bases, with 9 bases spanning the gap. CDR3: CASSFGQSSYNEQFL. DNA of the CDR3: TGTGCCAGCAGCTTTGGACAGTCCTCCTACAATGAGCAGTTCCTC.

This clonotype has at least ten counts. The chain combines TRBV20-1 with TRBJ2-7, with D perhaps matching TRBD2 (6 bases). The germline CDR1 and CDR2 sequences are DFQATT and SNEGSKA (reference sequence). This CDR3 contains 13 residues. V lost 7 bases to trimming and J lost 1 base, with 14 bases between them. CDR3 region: CSVHSGRSYEQYF. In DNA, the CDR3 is TGCAGTGTCCATAGCGGACGATCCTACGAGCAGTACTTC.

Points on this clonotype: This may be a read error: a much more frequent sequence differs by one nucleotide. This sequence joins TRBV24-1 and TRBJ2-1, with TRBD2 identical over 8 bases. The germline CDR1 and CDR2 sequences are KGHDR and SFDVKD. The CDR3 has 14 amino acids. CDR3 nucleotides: TGTGCCACCAGCGGGACTAGTTCTAACAATGGGCAGTTCTTC. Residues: CATSGTSSNNGQFF.

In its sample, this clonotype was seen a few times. This chain's CDR3 is CSTSTSGNTDTQYF. The CDR3 DNA sequence: TGCAGCACCTCGACTAGCGGAAACACAGATACGCAGTATTTT. The V gene is TRBV29-1, the J gene TRBJ2-3, with 9 bases lining up with TRBD2. The junction had 8 bases not matched to a gene; V was cut back by 8 bases and J by 2 bases. The CDR3 covers 14 residues. Per germline, CDR1 SQVTM and CDR2 ANQGSEA.